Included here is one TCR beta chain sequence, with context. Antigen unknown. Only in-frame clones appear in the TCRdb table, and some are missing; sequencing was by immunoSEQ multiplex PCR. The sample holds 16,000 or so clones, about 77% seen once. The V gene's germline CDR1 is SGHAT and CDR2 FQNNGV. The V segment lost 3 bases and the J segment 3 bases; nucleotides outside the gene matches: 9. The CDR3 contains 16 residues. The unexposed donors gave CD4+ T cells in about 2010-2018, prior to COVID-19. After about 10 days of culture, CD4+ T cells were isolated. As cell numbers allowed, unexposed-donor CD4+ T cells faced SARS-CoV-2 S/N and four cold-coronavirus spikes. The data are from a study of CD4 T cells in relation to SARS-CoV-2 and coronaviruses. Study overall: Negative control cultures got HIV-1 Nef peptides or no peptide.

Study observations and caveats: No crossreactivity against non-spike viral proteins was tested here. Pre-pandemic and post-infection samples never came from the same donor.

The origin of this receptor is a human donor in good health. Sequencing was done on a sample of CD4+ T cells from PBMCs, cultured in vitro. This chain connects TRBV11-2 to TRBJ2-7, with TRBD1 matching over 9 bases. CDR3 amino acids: CASSFFLTGGNYEQYF. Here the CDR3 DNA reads TGTGCCAGCAGCTTCTTCCTGACAGGGGGAAACTACGAGCAGTACTTC.